This TCR beta chain derives from a study of hypomethylating agent response in myelodysplastic syndrome. Profiling relied on immunoSEQ multiplex PCR, and the TCRdb table lists in-frame clones only, not all of them. The data hold thousands of clones, with about 80% observed a single time. Germline V gene data show CDR1 as MNHEY and CDR2 as SVGAGI. The length of the CDR3 is 12 residues. The receptor was isolated from a human donor with myelodysplastic syndrome. V and J are TRBV6-5 and TRBJ2-5; D gene uncertain. The J call is uncertain, as TRBJ2-7 better fits the DNA end. The sequences come from bone marrow, collected before or after starting hypomethylating agent treatment for myelodysplastic syndrome (not recorded which). CDR3 amino acids: CASRNPPYEQYF. The CDR3 nucleotides are TGTGCCAGCAGGAATCCCCCCTACGAGCAGTACTTC.